A selection of T cell receptor beta chains follows, all from one sample in a study of post-analysis software for immune sequencing data. TCRdb passed the PCR reads through MiXCR, listing each CDR3 protein once. Of 650,000 to 850,000 distinct CDR3 sequences detected, roughly 50% appear once; the ten largest clones hold about 4.8%. Sequenced: blood. The receptors stem from a girl aged 5-17 years with multiple sclerosis. CDR3s leave out the opening cysteine and the closing phenylalanine or tryptophan.

TRBJ2-1,TRBV29-1,SVLAGGLNEQF
TRBJ2-5,TRBV29-1,SARAGGYQETQY
TRBJ1-2,TRBV3-1,ASSLHRGRDRNGYT
TRBJ2-5,TRBV4-1,ASSHHEIRMDRQETQY
NA,TRBV24-1,ATSAGATRGETQY
TRBJ2-5,TRBV10-3,AISEATGQGPKRAY
TRBJ2-3,TRBV20-1,SAIPASGRSSSTDTQY
TRBJ2-6,TRBV10-3,AIPRGRELPEANVLT
TRBJ1-2,TRBV7-9,ASSLEAVIYGYT
TRBJ1-2,TRBV5-6,ASSPLRASANYGYT
TRBJ1-2,TRBV6-6,ASSYSGRTHGYT
TRBJ2-5,TRBV5-1,ASSSGLVQETQY
TRBJ2-1,TRBV7-9,ASSAGRAEQF
NA,TRBV3-1,ASSQDRMGLLNIQY
TRBJ1-2,TRBV10-3,AIRQGDGYGYT
TRBJ2-1,TRBV12-3/TRBV12-4,ASSLQPSTNEQF
TRBJ2-1,TRBV5-1,ASSSTAGGHRNNEQF
NA,TRBV7-4,ASSSPDTYYEQY
TRBJ2-7,TRBV5-1,ASSSKRTSGSYEQY
TRBJ2-7,TRBV20-1,SARGIRPSGPSYEQY
TRBJ2-3,TRBV29-1,SGRKSTDTQY
TRBJ2-1,TRBV6-6,ASSQRRAGDEQF
TRBJ1-2,TRBV29-1,SVWTGGNYGYT
TRBJ2-7,TRBV5-1,ASSLVDEQY
TRBJ1-5,TRBV20-1,SASRLGGNQPQH
TRBJ1-2,TRBV2,ASSYGAPSYGYT
TRBJ1-2,TRBV7-9,ASSPSDSPLNYGYT
TRBJ1-2,TRBV3-1,ASSQGGDRKGGYT
TRBJ2-7,TRBV29-1,SAHLQGTYEQY